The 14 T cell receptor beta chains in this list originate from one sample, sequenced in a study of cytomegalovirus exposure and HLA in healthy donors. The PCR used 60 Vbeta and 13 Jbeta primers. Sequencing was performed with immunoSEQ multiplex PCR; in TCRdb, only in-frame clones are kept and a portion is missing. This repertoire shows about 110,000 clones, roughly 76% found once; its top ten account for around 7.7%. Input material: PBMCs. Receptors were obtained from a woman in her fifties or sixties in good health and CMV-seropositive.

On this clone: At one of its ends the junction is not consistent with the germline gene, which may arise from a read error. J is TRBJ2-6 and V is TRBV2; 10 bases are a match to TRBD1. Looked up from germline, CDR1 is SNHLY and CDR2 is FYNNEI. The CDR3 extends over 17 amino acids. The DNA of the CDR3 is TGTGCCAGGGACCACCGGGACAGGGGCTCTGGGGCCAACGGCCTGACTTTC. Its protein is CARDHRDRGSGANGLTF.

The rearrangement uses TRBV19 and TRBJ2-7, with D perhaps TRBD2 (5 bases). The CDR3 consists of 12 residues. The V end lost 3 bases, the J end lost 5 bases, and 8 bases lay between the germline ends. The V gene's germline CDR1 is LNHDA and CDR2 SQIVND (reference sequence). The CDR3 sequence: CASSMWGDEQYF. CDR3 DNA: TGTGCCAGTAGTATGTGGGGAGACGAGCAGTACTTC. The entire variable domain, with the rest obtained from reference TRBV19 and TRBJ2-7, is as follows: DGGITQSPKYLFRKEGQNVTLSCEQNLNHDAMYWYRQDPGQGLRLIYYSQIVNDFQKGDIAEGYSVSREKKESFPLTVTSAQKNPTAFYLCASSMWGDEQYFGPGTRLTVT.

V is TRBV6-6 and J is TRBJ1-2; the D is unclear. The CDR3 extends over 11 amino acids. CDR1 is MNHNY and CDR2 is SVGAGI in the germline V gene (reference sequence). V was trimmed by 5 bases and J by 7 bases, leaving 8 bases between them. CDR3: CASSPDSGYTF. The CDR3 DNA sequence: TGTGCCAGCAGTCCAGACTCTGGCTACACCTTC.

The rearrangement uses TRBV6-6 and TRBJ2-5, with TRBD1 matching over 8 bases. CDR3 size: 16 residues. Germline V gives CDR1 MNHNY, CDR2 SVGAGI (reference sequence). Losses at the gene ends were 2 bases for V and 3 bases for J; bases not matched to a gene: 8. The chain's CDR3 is CASSYPMGDRKETQYF. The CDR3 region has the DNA TGTGCCAGCAGTTACCCCATGGGGGACAGGAAAGAGACCCAGTACTTC.

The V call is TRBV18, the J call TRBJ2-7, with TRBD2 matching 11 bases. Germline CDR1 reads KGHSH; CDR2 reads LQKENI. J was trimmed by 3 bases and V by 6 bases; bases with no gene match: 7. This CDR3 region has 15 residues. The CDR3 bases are TGTGCCAGCTCTCCCTGGGGGACTAGCGGCTACGAGCAGTACTTC. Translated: CASSPWGTSGYEQYF.

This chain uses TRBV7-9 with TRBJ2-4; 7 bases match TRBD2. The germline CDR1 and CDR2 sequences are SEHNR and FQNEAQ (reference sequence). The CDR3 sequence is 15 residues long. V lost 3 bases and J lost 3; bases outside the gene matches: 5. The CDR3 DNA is TGTGCCAGCAGCTTCGGGGACTACTACAAAAACATTCAGTACTTC. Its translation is CASSFGDYYKNIQYF.

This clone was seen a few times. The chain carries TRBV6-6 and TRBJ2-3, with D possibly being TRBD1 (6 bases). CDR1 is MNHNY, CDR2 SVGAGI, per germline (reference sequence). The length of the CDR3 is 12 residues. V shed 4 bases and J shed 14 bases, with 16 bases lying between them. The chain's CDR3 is CASSSNQGILYF. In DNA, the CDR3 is TGTGCCAGCAGTTCTAATCAGGGGATCCTGTATTTT.

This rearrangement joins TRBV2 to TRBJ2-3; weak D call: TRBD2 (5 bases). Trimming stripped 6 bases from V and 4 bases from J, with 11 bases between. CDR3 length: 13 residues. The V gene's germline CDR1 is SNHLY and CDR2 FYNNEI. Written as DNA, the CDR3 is TGTGCCAGCAGAGAGGGTGGGGCAGATACGCAGTATTTT. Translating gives CASREGGADTQYF.

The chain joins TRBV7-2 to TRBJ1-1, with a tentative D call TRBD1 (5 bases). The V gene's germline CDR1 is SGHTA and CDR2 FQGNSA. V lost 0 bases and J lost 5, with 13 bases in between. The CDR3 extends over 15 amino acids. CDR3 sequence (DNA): TGTGCCAGCAGCTTAGCATGGGGGGGGGAGACTGAAGCTTTCTTT. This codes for CASSLAWGGETEAFF.

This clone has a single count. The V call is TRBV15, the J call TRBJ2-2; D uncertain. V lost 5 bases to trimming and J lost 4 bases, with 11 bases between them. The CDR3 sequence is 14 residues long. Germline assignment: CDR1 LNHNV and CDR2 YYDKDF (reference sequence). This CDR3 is CATSSRRATGELFF. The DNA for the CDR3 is TGTGCCACCAGCTCAAGGAGAGCCACCGGGGAGCTGTTTTTT. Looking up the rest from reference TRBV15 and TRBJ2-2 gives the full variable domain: DAMVIQNPRYQVTQFGKPVTLSCSQTLNHNVMYWYQQKSSQAPKLLFHYYDKDFNNEADTPDNFQSRRPNTSFCFLDIRSPGLGDTAMYLCATSSRRATGELFFGEGSRLTVL.

The chain's CDR3 is CASLPDSGDTDTQYF. The DNA of the CDR3 is TGTGCCAGCCTCCCCGATAGCGGAGACACAGATACGCAGTATTTT. The chain has TRBV7-9 and TRBJ2-3; possibly TRBD2 for D (6 bases). CDR1 and CDR2 (germline): SEHNR, FQNEAQ (reference sequence). Trimming took 8 bases from V and 2 from J, leaving 17 bases between them. The CDR3 is made up of 15 amino acids.

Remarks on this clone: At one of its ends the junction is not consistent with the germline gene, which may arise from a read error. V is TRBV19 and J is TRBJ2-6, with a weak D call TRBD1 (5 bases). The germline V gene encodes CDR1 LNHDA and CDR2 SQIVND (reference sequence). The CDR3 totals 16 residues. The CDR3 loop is CASSIFAPSGANGLTF. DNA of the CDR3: TGTGCCAGTAGTATATTTGCGCCCTCTGGGGCCAACGGCCTGACTTTC.

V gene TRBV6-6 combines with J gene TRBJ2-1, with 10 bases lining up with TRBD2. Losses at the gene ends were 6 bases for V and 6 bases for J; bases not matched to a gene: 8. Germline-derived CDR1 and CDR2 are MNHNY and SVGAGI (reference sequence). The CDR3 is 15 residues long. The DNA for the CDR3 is TGTGCCAGCAGGCGTACTAGCGGGGTGGTCAATGAGCAGTTCTTC. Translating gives CASRRTSGVVNEQFF.

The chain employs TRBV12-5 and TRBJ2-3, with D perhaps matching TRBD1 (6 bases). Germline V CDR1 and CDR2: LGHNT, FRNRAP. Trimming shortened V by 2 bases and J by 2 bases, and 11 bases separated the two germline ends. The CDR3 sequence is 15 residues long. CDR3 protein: CASGLTGHSTDTQYF. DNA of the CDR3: TGTGCTAGTGGTTTGACAGGGCATTCCACAGATACGCAGTATTTT.